Below are 8 T cell receptor beta chains sequenced from a single sample in a study of cytomegalovirus exposure and HLA in healthy donors. The study ran its PCR with 60 Vbeta and 13 Jbeta primers. Sequencing was performed with immunoSEQ multiplex PCR; in TCRdb, only in-frame clones are kept and a portion is missing. This sample has approximately 150,000 clones, with approximately 79% found just once. The sample consisted of PBMCs. These receptors were taken from a man in his forties or fifties in good health and CMV-seronegative.

The V and J genes are TRBV28 and TRBJ1-2, with 9 bases that match TRBD1. Germline V CDR1 and CDR2: MDHEN, SYDVKM. Germline trimming cut 5 bases from V and 4 bases from J; bases unmatched to any gene: 8. This CDR3 comprises 15 residues. CDR3 residues: CASSHGQGYSYGYTF. As DNA, the CDR3 is TGTGCCAGCAGTCACGGACAGGGGTATAGCTATGGCTACACCTTC.

The chain combines TRBV29-1 with TRBJ2-1; 12 bases line up with TRBD1. The germline V gene encodes CDR1 SQVTM and CDR2 ANQGSEA. There are 15 residues in the CDR3. The V gene end was trimmed by 5 bases and the J gene end by 6 bases; junction bases not matched to a gene: 8. CDR3 amino acids: CSVIGTGGLGNEQFF. CDR3 DNA: TGCAGCGTTATCGGGACAGGGGGCCTGGGCAATGAGCAGTTCTTC.

The genes are TRBV30 and TRBJ1-2, with 7 bases identical to TRBD1. CDR1 and CDR2 (germline): GTSNPN, SVGIG (reference sequence). This CDR3 contains 11 residues. The CDR3, as DNA: TGTGCTCATTATACAGGGGATGGCTACACCTTC. The encoded protein is CAHYTGDGYTF.

This rearrangement joins TRBV18 to TRBJ1-5, with no clear D. V was pared by 3 bases and J by 3 bases, with 9 bases between. The CDR3 contains 14 residues. CDR1 and CDR2 (germline): KGHSH, LQKENI. As DNA, the CDR3 is TGTGCCAGCTCACCGAACGACAACAATCAGCCCCAGCATTTT. Amino acid sequence: CASSPNDNNQPQHF.

The chain joins TRBV5-8 to TRBJ2-7; 8 bases line up with TRBD1. V was clipped by 5 bases and J by 4 bases; unmatched bases: 11. The CDR3 loop spans 15 amino acids. The germline CDR1 and CDR2 sequences are SGHTS and YDEGEE. CDR3 DNA sequence: TGTGCCAGCAGTCCCCCCGGAGGACAGGGATACGAGCAGTACTTC. Its protein product is CASSPPGGQGYEQYF.

In its sample, this clone was seen once. The chain joins TRBV29-1 to TRBJ2-1, with D unclear. Germline loops: CDR1 SQVTM, CDR2 ANQGSEA. V was trimmed by 7 bases and J by 5 bases, leaving 9 bases between them. This CDR3 contains 11 residues. CDR3 region: CSGSVNNEQFF. The CDR3 DNA reads TGCAGCGGGTCAGTAAACAATGAGCAGTTCTTC.

This clone was counted a single time. V usage is TRBV7-2 and J usage is TRBJ1-1, with 7 bases identical to TRBD1. V lost 5 bases to trimming and J lost 6 bases; unmatched junction nucleotides: 18. The germline CDR1 and CDR2 sequences are SGHTA and FQGNSA. The CDR3 runs to 17 residues. This chain's CDR3 is CASSQNPPGQSTAEAFF. CDR3 nucleotides: TGTGCCAGCAGCCAGAATCCACCGGGACAGTCAACGGCTGAAGCTTTCTTT.

V and J are TRBV7-6 and TRBJ1-2, with 9 bases that match TRBD1. The length of the CDR3 is 18 residues. Germline loops: CDR1 SGHVS, CDR2 FNYEAQ. The V gene end was trimmed by 2 bases and the J gene end by 0 bases; junction bases not matched to a gene: 10. CDR3 nucleotide sequence: TGTGCCAGCAGCTTACTCCGGACAGGGGCCTTAGCTAACTATGGCTACACCTTC. This gives the protein CASSLLRTGALANYGYTF.